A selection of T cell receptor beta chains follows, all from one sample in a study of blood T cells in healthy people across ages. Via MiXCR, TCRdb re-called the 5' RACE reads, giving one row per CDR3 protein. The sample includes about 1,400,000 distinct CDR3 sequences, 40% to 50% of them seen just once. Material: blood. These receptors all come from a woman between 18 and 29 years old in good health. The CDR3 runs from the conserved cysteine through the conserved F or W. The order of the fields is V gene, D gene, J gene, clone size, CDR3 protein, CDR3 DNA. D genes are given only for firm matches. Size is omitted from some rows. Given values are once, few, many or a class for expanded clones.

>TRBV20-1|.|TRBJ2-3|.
CSARSDNTDTQYF
TGCAGTGCTAGAAGCGACAACACAGATACGCAGTATTTT
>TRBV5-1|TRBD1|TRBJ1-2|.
CASSFGTGVFGYGYTF
TGCGCCAGCAGCTTCGGGACAGGGGTATTCGGCTATGGCTACACCTTC
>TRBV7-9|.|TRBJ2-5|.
CASSTAGAETQYF
TGTGCCAGCAGCACCGCAGGAGCTGAGACCCAGTACTTC
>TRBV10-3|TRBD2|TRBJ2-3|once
CASDSGTSGDPTTDTQYF
TGTGCCAGTGACTCCGGGACTAGCGGGGACCCCACGACAGATACGCAGTATTTT
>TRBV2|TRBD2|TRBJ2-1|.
CASSEGLGEGYNEQFF
TGTGCCAGCAGTGAGGGATTGGGGGAGGGCTACAATGAGCAGTTCTTC
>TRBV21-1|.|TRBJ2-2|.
CASSNHRTGELFF
TGTGCCAGCAGCAACCACAGGACCGGGGAGCTGTTTTTT
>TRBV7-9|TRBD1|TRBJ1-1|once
CASSKGQGSHTEAFF
TGTGCCAGCAGCAAAGGACAGGGTTCGCACACTGAAGCTTTCTTT
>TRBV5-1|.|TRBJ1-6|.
CASSSQGGPDNSPLHF
TGCGCCAGCAGCTCCCAGGGCGGACCGGATAATTCACCCCTCCACTTT
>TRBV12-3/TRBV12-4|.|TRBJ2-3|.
CASSPGGLVRGDTQYF
TGTGCCAGCAGCCCCGGGGGGCTAGTGAGAGGAGATACGCAGTATTTT
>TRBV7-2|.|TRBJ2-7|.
CASSLVAVYNEQYF
TGTGCCAGCAGCTTAGTAGCGGTCTACAATGAGCAGTACTTC
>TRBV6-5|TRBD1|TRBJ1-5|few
CASSYILPTGGNQPQHF
TGTGCCAGCAGTTACATACTCCCAACAGGGGGCAATCAGCCCCAGCATTTT
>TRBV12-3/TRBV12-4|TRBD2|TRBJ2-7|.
CASSLAGSPYNEQYF
TGTGCCAGCAGCTTAGCGGGGAGTCCCTACAATGAGCAGTACTTC
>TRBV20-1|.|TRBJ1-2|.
CSASGMGETGNYGYTF
TGCAGTGCTAGCGGTATGGGCGAGACAGGCAACTATGGCTACACCTTC
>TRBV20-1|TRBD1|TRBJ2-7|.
CSARPSGTGATYEQYF
TGCAGTGCTAGACCCAGCGGGACAGGGGCTACCTACGAGCAGTACTTC
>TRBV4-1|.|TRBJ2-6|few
CASTTLPGANVLTF
TGCGCCAGCACCACATTACCTGGGGCCAACGTCCTGACTTTC
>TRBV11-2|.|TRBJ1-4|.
CASSLGAAGAEEKLFF
TGTGCCAGCAGCTTAGGGGCCGCGGGGGCAGAGGAAAAACTGTTTTTT
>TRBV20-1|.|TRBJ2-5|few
CSAREEALQETQYF
TGCAGTGCTAGGGAGGAGGCTCTCCAAGAGACCCAGTACTTC
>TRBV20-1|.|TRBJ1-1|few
CSAPGGSILPLDTEAFF
TGCAGTGCCCCCGGGGGGTCAATCCTCCCACTGGACACTGAAGCTTTCTTT
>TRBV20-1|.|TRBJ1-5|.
CSAPLGGVGNQPQHF
TGCAGTGCGCCTCTCGGGGGGGTTGGAAATCAGCCCCAGCATTTT
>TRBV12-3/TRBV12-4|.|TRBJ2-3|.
CASSPAGPGLGDTQYF
TGTGCCAGCAGTCCCGCGGGGCCAGGCCTGGGAGATACGCAGTATTTT
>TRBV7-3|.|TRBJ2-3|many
CASSLMVDTQYF
TGTGCCAGCAGCCTGATGGTTGATACGCAGTATTTT
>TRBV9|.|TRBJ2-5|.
CASSVDVSTQETQYF
TGTGCCAGCAGCGTAGATGTGTCGACCCAAGAGACCCAGTACTTC
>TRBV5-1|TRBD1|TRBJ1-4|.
CASSSLNRGLGEKLFF
TGCGCCAGCAGCTCCTTGAACAGGGGGCTAGGAGAAAAACTGTTTTTT
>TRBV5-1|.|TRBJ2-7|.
CASSPTGRTYEQYF
TGCGCCAGCAGCCCGACAGGGAGGACTTACGAGCAGTACTTC
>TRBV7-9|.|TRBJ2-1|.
CASSFPNLNEQFF
TGTGCCAGCAGCTTTCCGAACCTCAATGAGCAGTTCTTC
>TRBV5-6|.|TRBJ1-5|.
CASSLVGLGNQPQHF
TGTGCCAGCAGCTTGGTCGGCCTAGGCAATCAGCCCCAGCATTTT
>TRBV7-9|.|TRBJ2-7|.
CASSPYTNSYEQYF
TGTGCCAGCAGCCCCTATACAAACTCCTACGAGCAGTACTTC
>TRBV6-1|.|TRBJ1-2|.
CASKVLDSSNYGYTF
TGTGCCAGCAAAGTTTTAGACAGTTCTAATTATGGCTACACCTTC
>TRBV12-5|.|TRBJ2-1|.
CASASGESSYNEQFF
TGTGCTAGTGCCTCGGGGGAGAGCTCCTACAATGAGCAGTTCTTC
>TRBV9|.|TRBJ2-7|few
CASTYQGNSYNEQYF
TGTGCCAGCACGTATCAGGGCAACTCCTACAATGAGCAGTACTTC
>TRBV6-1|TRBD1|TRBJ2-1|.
CASTLGQGVFNEQFF
TGTGCCAGCACCCTAGGACAGGGGGTTTTCAATGAGCAGTTCTTC
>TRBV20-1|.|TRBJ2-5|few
CSARDRGAGGTQYF
TGCAGTGCTAGAGATCGGGGGGCAGGAGGGACCCAGTACTTC
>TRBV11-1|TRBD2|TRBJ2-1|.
CASSPDGGLAGERSSYNEQFF
TGTGCCAGCAGCCCCGATGGGGGACTAGCGGGAGAGCGGAGCTCCTACAATGAGCAGTTCTTC
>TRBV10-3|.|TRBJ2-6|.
CAISAEGLSGANVLTF
TGTGCCATCAGTGCCGAGGGTTTGAGCGGGGCCAACGTCCTGACTTTC
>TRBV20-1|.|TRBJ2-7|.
CSTSGLSSYEQYF
TGCAGTACATCGGGACTCAGCTCCTACGAGCAGTACTTC
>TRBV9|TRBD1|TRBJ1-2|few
CASSVASTGLYGYTF
TGTGCCAGCAGCGTAGCCTCGACAGGGCTATATGGCTACACCTTC
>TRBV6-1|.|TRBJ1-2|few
CASSELQAGFGYTF
TGTGCCAGCAGTGAACTGCAAGCGGGATTCGGCTACACCTTC
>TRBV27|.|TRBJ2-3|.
CASSSWGVDTQYF
TGTGCCAGCAGTTCATGGGGTGTGGATACGCAGTATTTT
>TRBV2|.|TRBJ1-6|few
CASSESGRNSPLHF
TGTGCCAGCAGTGAATCGGGTCGCAATTCACCCCTCCACTTT
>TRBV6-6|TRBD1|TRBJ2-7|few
CASSYSSGTGFEQYF
TGTGCCAGCAGTTATAGCTCCGGGACAGGGTTCGAGCAGTACTTC
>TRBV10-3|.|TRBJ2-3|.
CAVSSRGDTQYF
TGTGCCGTCTCCTCAAGAGGAGATACGCAGTATTTT
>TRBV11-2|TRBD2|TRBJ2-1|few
CASSSRGTTNNEQFF
TGTGCCAGCAGCTCACGCGGGACTACTAACAATGAGCAGTTCTTC
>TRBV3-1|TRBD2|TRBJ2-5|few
CASSHRRGFQETQYF
TGTGCCAGCAGCCACAGGCGGGGGTTCCAAGAGACCCAGTACTTC
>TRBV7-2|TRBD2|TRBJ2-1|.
CASSLAGTSGSHSETQFF
TGTGCCAGCAGCTTAGCCGGGACTAGCGGGAGTCACTCCGAGACCCAGTTCTTC
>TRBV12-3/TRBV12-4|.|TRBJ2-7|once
CASSLSGAPRETRYF
TGTGCCAGCAGTTTATCCGGGGCTCCCAGGGAGACCCGGTACTTC